A selection of T cell receptor beta chains follows, all from one sample in a study of response to subunit inactivated influenza vaccine. TCRdb re-called the RT-PCR reads with MiXCR, one entry per CDR3 protein. The profile shows about 480,000 distinct CDR3 sequences, around 25% of them singletons. Specimen: CD4+ T cells sorted from PBMCs, collected 4 to 6 days after vaccination. The receptors shown here come from a man aged 45-65 years who received an inactivated influenza vaccine. Each CDR3 is given with its conserved first and last residue. The D gene is left open where the match is weak. Clone size is shown for a subset of rows, as once, few, many or a class of expanded clone.

d_call: TRBD1
v_call: TRBV7-2
clone_size: NA
j_call: TRBJ2-5
cdr3_nt: TGTGCCAGCAGCCTCGGGACAGGGGTTAGGGAGACCCAGTACTTC
cdr3_aa: CASSLGTGVRETQYF

d_call: TRBD2
v_call: TRBV7-2
clone_size: NA
j_call: TRBJ2-4
cdr3_nt: TGTGCCAGCAGCTTAGCGGGCGGGAGAGTAAAAAACATTCAGTACTTC
cdr3_aa: CASSLAGGRVKNIQYF

d_call: NA
v_call: TRBV30
clone_size: NA
j_call: TRBJ2-3
cdr3_nt: TGTGCCTGGAGTGGCGGGGAGACAGATACGCAGTATTTT
cdr3_aa: CAWSGGETDTQYF

d_call: NA
v_call: TRBV2
clone_size: NA
j_call: TRBJ1-1
cdr3_nt: TGTGCCAGCACCGGGGGGGGCGGTCGGGCTTTCTTT
cdr3_aa: CASTGGGGRAFF

d_call: NA
v_call: TRBV12-3/TRBV12-4
clone_size: few
j_call: TRBJ2-2
cdr3_nt: TGTGCCAGCAGTCCCATCGGGAAAACCGGGGAGCTGTTTTTT
cdr3_aa: CASSPIGKTGELFF

d_call: NA
v_call: TRBV12-3/TRBV12-4
clone_size: few
j_call: TRBJ2-2
cdr3_nt: TGTGCCAGCACCCTACGTGTGGGGGCGGGAACCGGGGAGCTGTTTTTT
cdr3_aa: CASTLRVGAGTGELFF

d_call: NA
v_call: TRBV18
clone_size: NA
j_call: TRBJ1-2
cdr3_nt: TGTGCCAGCTCACCACTTGGCAGTCTTAACTATGGCTACACCTTC
cdr3_aa: CASSPLGSLNYGYTF

d_call: NA
v_call: TRBV4-2
clone_size: NA
j_call: TRBJ1-4
cdr3_nt: TGTGCCAGCAGCCAAGGACAGGTTAATGAAAAACTGTTTTTT
cdr3_aa: CASSQGQVNEKLFF

d_call: NA
v_call: TRBV10-3
clone_size: NA
j_call: TRBJ2-5
cdr3_nt: TGTGCCAGCCGGCAGGGGACCCAGGAGACCCAGTACTTC
cdr3_aa: CASRQGTQETQYF

d_call: NA
v_call: TRBV20-1
clone_size: NA
j_call: TRBJ1-1
cdr3_nt: TGCAGTGCTGGGTTAAGGGCAATGAACACTGAAGCTTTCTTT
cdr3_aa: CSAGLRAMNTEAFF

d_call: TRBD1
v_call: TRBV7-9
clone_size: many
j_call: TRBJ2-1
cdr3_nt: TGTGCCAGCAGCTCCGGACGACAGGGGAACAACAATGAGCAGTTCTTC
cdr3_aa: CASSSGRQGNNNEQFF

d_call: NA
v_call: TRBV24-1
clone_size: many
j_call: TRBJ1-2
cdr3_nt: TGTGCCACCAGTGATCCTCACTCCCGTTATGGCTACACCTTC
cdr3_aa: CATSDPHSRYGYTF

d_call: NA
v_call: TRBV5-1
clone_size: NA
j_call: TRBJ1-5
cdr3_nt: TGCGCCAGCAGCTTGGCATTAGGTCCTGGACAGCCCCAGCATTTT
cdr3_aa: CASSLALGPGQPQHF

d_call: NA
v_call: TRBV7-9
clone_size: few
j_call: TRBJ2-7
cdr3_nt: TGTGCCAGCAGCTCGACGGACTACGAGCAGTACTTC
cdr3_aa: CASSSTDYEQYF

d_call: NA
v_call: TRBV20-1
clone_size: NA
j_call: TRBJ2-3
cdr3_nt: TGCAGTGCTAGACCTACCCCAGGCGCAGATACGCAGTATTTT
cdr3_aa: CSARPTPGADTQYF

d_call: TRBD2
v_call: TRBV12-3/TRBV12-4
clone_size: NA
j_call: TRBJ2-2
cdr3_nt: TGTGCCAGCACCGGACTAGCGGGAACCGGGGAGCTGTTTTTT
cdr3_aa: CASTGLAGTGELFF

d_call: NA
v_call: TRBV20-1
clone_size: few
j_call: TRBJ2-1
cdr3_nt: TGCAGTGCGTCCTGGGGCGGGATGTACAATGAGCAGTTCTTC
cdr3_aa: CSASWGGMYNEQFF

d_call: TRBD2
v_call: TRBV6-2/TRBV6-3
clone_size: many
j_call: TRBJ2-7
cdr3_nt: TGTGCCAGCAGTTACGGAGCGGGGGAGCAGTACTTC
cdr3_aa: CASSYGAGEQYF

d_call: NA
v_call: TRBV10-1
clone_size: NA
j_call: TRBJ2-5
cdr3_nt: TGCGCCAGCAGTGATCAGGGAAAGGTTGGAGAGACCCAGTACTTC
cdr3_aa: CASSDQGKVGETQYF

d_call: TRBD2
v_call: TRBV4-2
clone_size: few
j_call: TRBJ2-1
cdr3_nt: TGTGCCAGCAGCCAAGTGGCGGGGGGGTACAATGAGCAGTTCTTC
cdr3_aa: CASSQVAGGYNEQFF

d_call: NA
v_call: TRBV12-3/TRBV12-4
clone_size: few
j_call: TRBJ2-5
cdr3_nt: TGTGCCAGCAGTCCCGGGACCCCTAGGGCCCAGTACTTC
cdr3_aa: CASSPGTPRAQYF

d_call: TRBD2
v_call: TRBV4-2
clone_size: few
j_call: TRBJ2-1
cdr3_nt: TGTGCCAGCAGCCAAGACTCCGGGACTAGCGGGGGAGCCCTCTACAATGAGCAGTTCTTC
cdr3_aa: CASSQDSGTSGGALYNEQFF

d_call: TRBD1
v_call: TRBV6-1
clone_size: NA
j_call: TRBJ1-5
cdr3_nt: TGTGCCAGCAGAAACAGGGGGGGAGTTAATCAGCCCCAGCATTTT
cdr3_aa: CASRNRGGVNQPQHF

d_call: NA
v_call: TRBV27
clone_size: NA
j_call: TRBJ1-1
cdr3_nt: TGTGCCAGCAGTTTATCGCTGGGCAGATTCACTGAAGCTTTCTTT
cdr3_aa: CASSLSLGRFTEAFF

d_call: TRBD2
v_call: TRBV3-1
clone_size: NA
j_call: TRBJ2-1
cdr3_nt: TGTGCCAGCAGCCAAGACTCCCTAGCGGATCCCTACAATGAGCAGTTCTTC
cdr3_aa: CASSQDSLADPYNEQFF

d_call: TRBD1
v_call: TRBV12-3/TRBV12-4
clone_size: NA
j_call: TRBJ2-1
cdr3_nt: TGTGCCAGCAGGCCGGACAGGGGCTACAATGAGCAGTTCTTC
cdr3_aa: CASRPDRGYNEQFF

d_call: TRBD1
v_call: TRBV6-1
clone_size: few
j_call: TRBJ1-2
cdr3_nt: TGTGCCAGCAGAACCGGGACAGGGTTCTATGGCTACACCTTC
cdr3_aa: CASRTGTGFYGYTF

d_call: NA
v_call: TRBV12-3/TRBV12-4
clone_size: NA
j_call: TRBJ2-5
cdr3_nt: TGTGCCAGCAGTTTGTCTTCGGGCGGGACCCAGTACTTC
cdr3_aa: CASSLSSGGTQYF

d_call: TRBD1
v_call: TRBV5-1
clone_size: NA
j_call: TRBJ1-1
cdr3_nt: TGCGCCAGCAGCCGTGCAGGGACAGAGAACACTGAAGCTTTCTTT
cdr3_aa: CASSRAGTENTEAFF